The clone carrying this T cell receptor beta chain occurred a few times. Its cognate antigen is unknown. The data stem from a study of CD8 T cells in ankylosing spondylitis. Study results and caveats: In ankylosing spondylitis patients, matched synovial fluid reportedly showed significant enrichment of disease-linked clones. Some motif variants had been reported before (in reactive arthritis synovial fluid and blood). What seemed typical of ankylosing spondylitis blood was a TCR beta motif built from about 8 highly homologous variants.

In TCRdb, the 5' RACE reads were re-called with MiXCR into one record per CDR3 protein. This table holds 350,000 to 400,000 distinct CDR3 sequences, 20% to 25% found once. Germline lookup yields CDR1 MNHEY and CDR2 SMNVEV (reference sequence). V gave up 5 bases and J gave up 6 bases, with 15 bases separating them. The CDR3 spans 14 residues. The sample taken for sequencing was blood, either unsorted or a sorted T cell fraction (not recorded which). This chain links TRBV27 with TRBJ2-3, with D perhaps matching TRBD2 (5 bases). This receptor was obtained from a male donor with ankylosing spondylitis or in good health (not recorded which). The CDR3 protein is CASSGLSLDDTQYF. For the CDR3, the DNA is TGTGCCAGCAGTGGACTCTCCTTAGACGATACGCAGTATTTT.